This section outlines one T cell receptor (beta chain) sequence together with its context. The germline gene is not matched at one end of the junction; a read error may be the cause. CDR3 length: 14 residues. CDR1 and CDR2 (germline): SNHLY, FYNNEI. This sample is part of a study of glioma-infiltrating T cells. TCR alpha and beta CDR3 regions were amplified from RNA using iRepertoire nested multiplex PCR. TCRdb reprocessed the multiplex PCR reads with MiXCR, giving one entry per CDR3 protein. The sample carries under 50,000 distinct CDR3 sequences, approximately 20% recorded once. The clonotype was recovered from a human donor with low-grade glioma or glioblastoma, undergoing nonglioma brain surgery, or in good health (not recorded which). The sequencing sample was made of glioma tissue, nonneoplastic brain tissue, or PBMCs (not recorded which). V and J are TRBV2 and TRBJ2-1, with a weak D call TRBD2 (6 bases). The CDR3 loop reads CASPWGELDNKQFF. The DNA for the CDR3 is TGTGCCAGCCCCTGGGGGGAGCTAGACAATAAGCAGTTCTTC.